This T cell receptor beta chain was sequenced in a study of blood T cell repertoires in COVID-19. Here immunoSEQ multiplex PCR was the method, and the copy in TCRdb shows in-frame clones only, minus some. The sample includes 250,000 or so clones, roughly 85% of them seen just once. V lost 4 bases to trimming and J lost 3 bases, with 16 bases between them. Looked up from germline, CDR1 is SQVTM and CDR2 is ANQGSEA. The CDR3 spans 14 residues. The gene calls are TRBV29-1 and TRBJ2-7; D is ambiguous. The receptor was derived from a woman in her twenties or thirties with active or convalescent COVID-19. Sequencing input: peripheral blood. CDR3 amino acids: CSVVTLKTFYEQYF. The DNA of the CDR3 is TGCAGCGTTGTCACGCTCAAGACTTTCTACGAGCAGTACTTC.